This T cell receptor beta chain was recovered during a study of blood T cell repertoires in COVID-19. Overall study context: Nucleic acid was either cDNA or gDNA, and it came from T cells, B-cell-depleted T cells, or PBMCs.

The CDR3 totals 14 residues. The V gene lost 2 bases and the J gene lost 2 bases, with 10 bases spanning the gap. Per germline, CDR1 GTSNPN and CDR2 SVGIG (reference sequence). In the authors' methods: Counts of nucleated cells, estimated from reference gene primer amplification, were obtained. Using immunoSEQ multiplex PCR, the repertoire was profiled, and TCRdb retains in-frame clones only, with some absent. The V and J calls and the clone size are those of that table, but D and trimming were determined from the DNA. The data contain roughly 230,000 clones, roughly four fifths of them seen just once; the ten biggest clones take up 4.4%.

The clonotype originates from a man over 45 with active or convalescent COVID-19. Source material: peripheral blood. The chain links TRBV30 to TRBJ1-5; no firm D call. This CDR3 is CAWSPLAGNQPQHF. The CDR3 DNA reads TGTGCCTGGAGTCCGCTAGCTGGCAATCAGCCCCAGCATTTT.